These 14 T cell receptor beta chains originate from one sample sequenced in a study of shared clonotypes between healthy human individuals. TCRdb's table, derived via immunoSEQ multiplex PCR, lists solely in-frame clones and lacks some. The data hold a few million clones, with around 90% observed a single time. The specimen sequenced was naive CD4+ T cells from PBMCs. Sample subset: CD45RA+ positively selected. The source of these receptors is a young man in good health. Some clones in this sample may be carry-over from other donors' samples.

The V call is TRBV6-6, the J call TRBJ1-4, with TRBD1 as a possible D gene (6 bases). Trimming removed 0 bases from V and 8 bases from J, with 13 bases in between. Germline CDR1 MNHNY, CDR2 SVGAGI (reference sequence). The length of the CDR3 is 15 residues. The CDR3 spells CASSYSPGVREKLFF. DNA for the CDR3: TGTGCCAGCAGTTACTCCCCAGGGGTACGGGAAAAACTGTTTTTT.

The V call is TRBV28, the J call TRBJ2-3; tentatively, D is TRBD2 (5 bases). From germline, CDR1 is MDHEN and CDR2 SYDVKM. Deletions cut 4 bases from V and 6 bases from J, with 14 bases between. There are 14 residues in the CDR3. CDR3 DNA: TGTGCCAGCAGTTCAGGACTCGGGTGGGATACGCAGTATTTT. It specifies CASSSGLGWDTQYF.

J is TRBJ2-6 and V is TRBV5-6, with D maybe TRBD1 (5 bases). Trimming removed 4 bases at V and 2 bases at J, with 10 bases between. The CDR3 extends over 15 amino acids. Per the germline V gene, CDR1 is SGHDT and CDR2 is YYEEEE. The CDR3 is CASSRRVTGANVLTF. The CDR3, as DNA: TGTGCCAGCAGCCGCAGGGTAACTGGGGCCAACGTCCTGACTTTC.

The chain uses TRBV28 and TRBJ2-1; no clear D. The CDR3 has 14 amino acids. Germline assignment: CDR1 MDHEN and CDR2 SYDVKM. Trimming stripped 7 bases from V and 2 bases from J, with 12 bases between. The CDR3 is CASTSYPTYNEQFF. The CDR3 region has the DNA TGTGCCAGCACCTCATACCCCACCTACAATGAGCAGTTCTTC.

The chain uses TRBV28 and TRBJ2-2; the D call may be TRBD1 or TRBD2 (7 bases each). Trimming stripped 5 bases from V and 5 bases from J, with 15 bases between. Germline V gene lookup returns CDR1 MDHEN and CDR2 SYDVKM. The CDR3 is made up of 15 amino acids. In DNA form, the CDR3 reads TGTGCCAGCAGTAGCGGGACAGATTGGACCGGGGAGCTGTTTTTT. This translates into CASSSGTDWTGELFF.

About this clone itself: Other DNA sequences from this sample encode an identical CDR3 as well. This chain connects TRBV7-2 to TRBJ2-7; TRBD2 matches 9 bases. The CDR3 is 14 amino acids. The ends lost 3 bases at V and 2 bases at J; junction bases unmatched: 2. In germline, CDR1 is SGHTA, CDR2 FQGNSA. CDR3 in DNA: TGTGCCAGCAGCTTGGCGGGAGGGCCCTACGAGCAGTACTTC. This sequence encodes CASSLAGGPYEQYF.

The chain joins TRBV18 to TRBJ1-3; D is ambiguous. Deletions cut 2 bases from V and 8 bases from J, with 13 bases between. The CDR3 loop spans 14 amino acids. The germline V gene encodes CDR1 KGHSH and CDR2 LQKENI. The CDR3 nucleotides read TGTGCCAGCTCACCAATGACTAGGACGGACACCATATATTTT. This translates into CASSPMTRTDTIYF.

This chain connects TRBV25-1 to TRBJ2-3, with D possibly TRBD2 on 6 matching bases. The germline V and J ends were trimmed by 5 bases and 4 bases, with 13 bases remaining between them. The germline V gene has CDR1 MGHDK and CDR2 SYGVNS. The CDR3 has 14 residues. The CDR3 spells CASSYGGGSDTQYF. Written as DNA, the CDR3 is TGTGCCAGCAGTTATGGGGGAGGCTCAGATACGCAGTATTTT.

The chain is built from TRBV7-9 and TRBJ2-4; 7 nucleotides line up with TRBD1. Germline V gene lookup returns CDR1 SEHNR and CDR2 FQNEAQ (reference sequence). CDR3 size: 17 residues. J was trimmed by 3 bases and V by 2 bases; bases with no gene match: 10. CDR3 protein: CASSLSGTVFGKNIQYF. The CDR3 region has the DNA TGTGCCAGCAGCTTATCAGGGACAGTTTTCGGCAAAAACATTCAGTACTTC.

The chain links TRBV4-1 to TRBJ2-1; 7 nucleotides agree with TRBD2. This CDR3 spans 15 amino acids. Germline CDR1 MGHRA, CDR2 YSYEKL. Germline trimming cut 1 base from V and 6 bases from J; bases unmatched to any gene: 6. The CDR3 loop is CASSQAERDFNEQFF. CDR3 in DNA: TGCGCCAGCAGCCAAGCGGAGCGGGACTTCAATGAGCAGTTCTTC.

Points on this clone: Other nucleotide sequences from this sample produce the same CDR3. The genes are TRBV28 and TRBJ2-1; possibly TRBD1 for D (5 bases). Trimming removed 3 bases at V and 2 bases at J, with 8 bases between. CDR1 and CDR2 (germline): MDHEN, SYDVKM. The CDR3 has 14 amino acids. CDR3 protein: CASSLAGPYNEQFF. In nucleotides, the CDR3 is TGTGCCAGCAGTTTGGCAGGGCCCTACAATGAGCAGTTCTTC.

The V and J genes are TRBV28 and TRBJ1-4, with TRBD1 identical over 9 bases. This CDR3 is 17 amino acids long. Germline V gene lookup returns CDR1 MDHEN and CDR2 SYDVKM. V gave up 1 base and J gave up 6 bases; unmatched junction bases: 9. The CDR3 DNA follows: TGTGCCAGCAGTTTATCCCCTACACAGGGGGCATATGAAAAACTGTTTTTT. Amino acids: CASSLSPTQGAYEKLFF.

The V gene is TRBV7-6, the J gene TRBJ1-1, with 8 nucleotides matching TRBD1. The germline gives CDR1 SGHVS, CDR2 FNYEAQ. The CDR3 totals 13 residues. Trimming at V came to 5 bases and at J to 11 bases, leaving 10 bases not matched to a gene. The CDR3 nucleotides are TGTGCCAGCAGCACGACAGGGGTTGGTACTGCTTTCTTT. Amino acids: CASSTTGVGTAFF. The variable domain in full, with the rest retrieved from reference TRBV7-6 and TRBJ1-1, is GAGVSQSPRYKVTKRGQDVALRCDPISGHVSLYWYRQALGQGPEFLTYFNYEAQQDKSGLPNDRFSAERPEGSISTLTIQRTEQRDSAMYRCASSTTGVGTAFFGQGTRLTVV.

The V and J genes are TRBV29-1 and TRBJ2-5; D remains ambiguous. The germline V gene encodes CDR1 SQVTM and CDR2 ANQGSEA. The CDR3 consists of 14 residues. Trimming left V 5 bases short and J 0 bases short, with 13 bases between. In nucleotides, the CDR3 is TGCAGCGTTTTACGAGCGACCCACCAAGAGACCCAGTACTTC. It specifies CSVLRATHQETQYF.